Listed here are 6 T cell receptor beta chains from one sample, sequenced in a study of blood T cell repertoires in COVID-19 (dated by TCRdb to between 2020 and 2021). Library creation used the immunoSEQ multiplex PCR assay. In its TCRdb copy, this immuneACCESS table keeps in-frame sequences only and misses some clones. Where compared with another copy, unresolved V genes explain less than half of these, and the others have no known cause. The sample table contains some 430,000 clones; only one count was recorded for about 92% of them. Of the sample, 0.6% is held by the ten largest clones. What was sequenced was PBMCs or T cells enriched from blood (not recorded which). These receptor sequences come from a man aged 18 to 30 who had recovered from COVID-19.

This clone was counted between two and nine times. The chain employs TRBV5-1 and TRBJ2-3, with 10 nucleotides matching TRBD1. The CDR3 covers 14 residues. Germline lookup yields CDR1 SGHRS and CDR2 YFSETQ. Trimming removed 4 bases from V and 9 bases from J; junction bases left unmatched: 8. As DNA, the CDR3 is TGCGCCAGCAGCCCCGGGACAGGGGTAGGGACGCAGTATTTT. This sequence encodes CASSPGTGVGTQYF. The full variable domain, in which reference TRBV5-1 and TRBJ2-3 provide the parts outside the CDR3, is KAGVTQTPRYLIKTRGQQVTLSCSPISGHRSVSWYQQTPGQGLQFLFEYFSETQRNKGNFPGRFSGRQFSNSRSEMNVSTLELGDSALYLCASSPGTGVGTQYFGPGTRLTVL.

The chain joins TRBV18 to TRBJ1-3; D uncertain. Germline CDR1 and CDR2: KGHSH and LQKENI. V lost 0 bases, J lost 0 bases, and 9 bases lay in between. This CDR3 is built from 16 residues. CDR3 amino acids: CASSPPRGNSGNTIYF. For the CDR3, the DNA is TGTGCCAGCTCACCACCTCGAGGTAACTCTGGAAACACCATATATTTT.

The chain recombines TRBV6-5 with TRBJ1-2; the match to TRBD1 covers 11 bases. The CDR3 has 15 residues. Germline V gene sequence: CDR1 MNHEY, CDR2 SVGAGI. J lost 7 bases, V lost 0 bases, and 4 bases had no gene match. The CDR3 is CASSYSIGTGGGYTF. CDR3 nucleotide sequence: TGTGCCAGCAGTTACTCAATCGGGACAGGGGGTGGCTACACCTTC.

The chain carries TRBV7-9 and TRBJ1-5; D may be TRBD1 (5 bases). Germline CDR1 is SEHNR and CDR2 is FQNEAQ (reference sequence). The V end was cut by 4 bases, the J end by 2 bases, with 12 bases between. This CDR3 comprises 15 residues. CDR3 protein: CASSSDNTGNQPQHF. CDR3 in DNA: TGTGCCAGCAGCTCGGACAACACCGGCAATCAGCCCCAGCATTTT.

This clone turned up a few times. The chain joins TRBV15 to TRBJ1-1; D might be TRBD1 (6 bases). Germline CDR1 and CDR2: LNHNV and YYDKDF (reference sequence). The CDR3 has 15 amino acids. Trimming took off 3 bases at V and 4 bases at J, with 15 bases between the two ends. The CDR3 sequence is CATSRRKGETTEAFF. The CDR3 region has the DNA TGTGCCACCAGCAGGCGGAAGGGGGAGACCACTGAAGCTTTCTTT.

The V call is TRBV10-3, the J call TRBJ2-3; 12 bases align to TRBD2. The CDR3 extends over 13 amino acids. After removal of 9 bases from V and 11 bases from J, the junction contained 9 bases not matched to a gene. Per germline, CDR1 ENHRY and CDR2 SYGVKD. In nucleotides, the CDR3 is TGTGCCATGACCAGACTAGCGGGAGAGGAGCAGTATTTT. Its translation: CAMTRLAGEEQYF.